This T cell receptor (beta chain) comes out of a study of cytomegalovirus exposure and HLA in healthy donors. Background on the study: Earlier sequencing of 150 million to 200 million T cells yielded under 120 million unique TCR beta sequences.

On this clone: What it binds is unknown.

Study observations and caveats: The study found most TCR sequences rare, yet found some public TCRs in many donors. A later analysis showed TCR association rates differing by HLA locus, peaking at DRB1 and lowest at HLA-C.

The PCR employed 60 Vbeta primers together with 13 Jbeta primers. TCRdb's copy holds only in-frame clones and misses some; the assay was immunoSEQ multiplex PCR. The data hold roughly 70,000 clones, with roughly 82% observed a single time. This sequence originates from a man younger than 30 in good health and CMV-seronegative. Material for sequencing was PBMCs.

The CDR3 protein is CASIRTGQTYEQYF. DNA of the CDR3: TGTGCCAGCATTAGGACAGGCCAAACCTACGAGCAGTACTTC. V gene TRBV6-1 combines with J gene TRBJ2-7, with 7 bases lining up with TRBD1. CDR3 length equals 14 residues. V was clipped by 7 bases and J by 2 bases; unmatched bases: 8. Germline CDR1 and CDR2: MNHNS and SASEGT.